This T cell receptor beta chain is drawn from a study of T cells after yellow fever vaccination. Study summary: Preparing low-cell-number fractions relied on SMART-Seq v4 Ultra Low Input.

There are 18 residues in the CDR3. The germline CDR1 and CDR2 sequences are SNHLY and FYNNEI. V was clipped by 3 bases and J by 1 base; unmatched bases: 9. 5'RACE template switching produced TCR cDNA carrying a universal primer site and UMIs. TCRdb fed the 5' RACE reads into MiXCR, producing one record per CDR3 protein. The sample includes hundreds of thousands of distinct CDR3 sequences, around a fifth of them seen just once. The specimen comprised PBMCs, sampled about 20 days after the first yellow fever vaccination. The rearrangement uses TRBV2 and TRBJ2-3, with 11 bases fitting TRBD2. The clonotype was recovered from a man younger than 35 who received the YFV17D yellow fever vaccine. The CDR3 coding sequence is TGTGCCAGCAGTGATTTAGGGGGGGGACTAGCGGGCACAGATACGCAGTATTTT. As protein: CASSDLGGGLAGTDTQYF.